The clone carrying this T cell receptor beta chain was observed many times. Its specificity is unknown. Each of the CD4+ naive, central memory, regulatory and stem cell-like memory populations was sorted via CD45RO/CCR7/CD25/CD127/CD95/CD27. V shed 1 base, J shed 2 bases, and the junction held 3 bases outside the gene matches. The CDR3 spans 16 residues. Germline-derived CDR1 and CDR2 are LGHNA and YNFKEQ. The sample belongs to a study of beta chain features in type 1 diabetes. The wider study: Similarity in age, gender and cell yields was seen between patients and healthy donors.

Whole-study findings and limits: Researchers report that Type 1 diabetes patients had moderately but significantly shorter TCRB CDR3s across all four CD4+ subsets. For cells with high TCR expression, cDNA sequencing could yield over-representation.

The entirety of the isolated RNA underwent reverse transcription, so expressed TCRB transcripts were sequenced. The method was immunoSEQ multiplex PCR; TCRdb's version includes in-frame clones alone and lacks a portion of them. The table includes roughly 140,000 clones, under 9.5% detected once. The clonotype was recovered from a young man in good health. Material: central memory CD4+ T cells from blood. The chain has TRBV4-2 and TRBJ2-2; TRBD2 agrees at 8 bases. The CDR3 sequence is CASSQVSGSNTGELFF. The CDR3 DNA sequence: TGTGCCAGCAGCCAAGTCAGCGGGAGTAACACCGGGGAGCTGTTTTTT.